One TCR beta chain is described in this entry. Its antigen is as yet unknown. These data belong to a study of cytomegalovirus exposure and HLA in healthy donors. Study overall: Early released data had around 89 million unique TCRs, all coming from HLA-typed donors. Regarding the study as a whole: As a later analysis showed, a missense DCLRE1C variant was linked to trimming of TCR beta V- and J-genes.

The V end lost 4 bases, the J end lost 3 bases, and 15 bases lay between the germline ends. This CDR3 is 15 amino acids long. Germline V CDR1 and CDR2: LNHDA, SQIVND (reference sequence). Researchers ran the PCR with 60 Vbeta and 13 Jbeta primers. As originally analysed: An analysis that came later counted some 80 million unique TCR beta chains, approximately 10 million shared. The repertoire was sequenced with immunoSEQ multiplex PCR; TCRdb's copy has only in-frame clones and lacks some. V and J calls and clone size are given by that table; D and trimming were obtained from the DNA. The repertoire holds 130,000 or so clones, with over 65% as singletons.

This receptor was identified in a man aged 18 to 29 in good health and CMV-seronegative. This rearrangement joins TRBV19 to TRBJ1-1; TRBD1 is a possible D gene (6 bases). Material: PBMCs. As DNA, the CDR3 is TGTGCCAGTAGTACGTACAGGGTGAGGGACACTGAAGCTTTCTTT. It encodes CASSTYRVRDTEAFF.